One sample yielded the 17 T cell receptor beta chains listed below, sequenced in a study of blood T cell repertoires in COVID-19. Method: immunoSEQ multiplex PCR; TCRdb's copy keeps in-frame clones and lacks some. The sample has about 210,000 clones; 84% are singletons. Input material: peripheral blood. The receptors originated from a woman aged 50 to 65 with active or convalescent COVID-19.

The chain links TRBV30 to TRBJ1-5, with D unclear. The CDR3 spans 13 residues. CDR1 GTSNPN and CDR2 SVGIG come from the germline V gene (reference sequence). V shed 3 bases and J shed 4 bases, with 10 bases lying between them. CDR3 protein: CAWSDKENQPQHF. CDR3 in DNA: TGTGCCTGGAGCGACAAAGAGAATCAGCCCCAGCATTTT.

The rearrangement uses TRBV5-5 and TRBJ1-3; D is possibly TRBD1 (5 bases). Germline values: CDR1 SGHKS, CDR2 YYEKEE (reference sequence). This CDR3 region has 14 residues. The V and J ends lost 3 bases and 4 bases respectively, with 11 bases between them. The CDR3 sequence is CASSSLWGGNTIYF. DNA of the CDR3: TGTGCCAGCAGCTCCTTATGGGGCGGAAACACCATATATTTT.

V gene TRBV3-1 (or the pseudogene TRBV3-2) combines with J gene TRBJ1-3; D is possibly TRBD1 (5 bases). V was trimmed by 3 bases and J by 4 bases, leaving 16 bases between them. This CDR3 has 16 amino acids. In germline, CDR1 is LGHDT, CDR2 YNNKEL (reference sequence). The chain's CDR3 is CASSQTTGVHGNTIYF. The CDR3, as DNA: TGTGCCAGCAGCCAGACAACAGGCGTTCACGGAAACACCATATATTTT.

This clone was observed a single time. J is TRBJ2-1 and V is TRBV5-6, with TRBD2 matching 13 bases. Germline V lookup: CDR1 SGHDT, CDR2 YYEEEE. The CDR3 runs to 15 residues. V lost 4 bases, J lost 6 bases, and 4 bases stayed unmatched. The CDR3 sequence: CASSGGLAGRNEQFF. DNA of the CDR3: TGTGCCAGCAGCGGGGGACTAGCGGGGCGCAATGAGCAGTTCTTC.

CDR3: CATSDSTTGGNGYTF. The CDR3 DNA follows: TGTGCCACCAGTGATTCGACGACAGGGGGGAATGGCTACACCTTC. The chain is built from TRBV24-1 and TRBJ1-2; 9 bases fit TRBD1. The CDR3 consists of 15 residues. V shed 2 bases and J 6 bases; nucleotides not matched to a gene: 6. Germline V gives CDR1 KGHDR, CDR2 SFDVKD.

With regard to this clone: Different DNA sequences within this sample yield the same CDR3. The chain joins TRBV5-1 to TRBJ2-2; D unclear. Germline CDR1 reads SGHRS; CDR2 reads YFSETQ. V was clipped by 4 bases and J by 6 bases, with 7 bases between them. This CDR3 is built from 12 residues. Written as DNA, the CDR3 is TGCGCCAGCAGCCTTGGAGCCGGGGAGCTGTTTTTT. Encoded protein: CASSLGAGELFF.

This chain uses TRBV5-6 with TRBJ2-5, with 7 positions matching TRBD1. This CDR3 region has 13 residues. Germline CDR1 SGHDT, CDR2 YYEEEE. The V gene end was trimmed by 2 bases and the J gene end by 5 bases; junction bases not matched to a gene: 3. CDR3 region: CASSFRGPETQYF. CDR3 in DNA: TGTGCCAGCAGCTTTAGGGGGCCGGAGACCCAGTACTTC.

This clone was seen at least ten times. The DNA of the CDR3 is TGTGCCAGCAGCCAAGGCAGGATGTGGGCGAACACCGGGGAGCTGTTTTTT. Translated: CASSQGRMWANTGELFF. The chain couples TRBV3-1 (or the pseudogene TRBV3-2) to TRBJ2-2; no firm D call. The CDR3 sequence is 17 residues long. Between the trimmed V and J ends, which lost 1 base and 0 bases, there was a span of 12 bases. Germline V lookup: CDR1 LGHDT, CDR2 YNNKEL (reference sequence).

The chain joins TRBV4-1 to TRBJ2-3; 11 bases line up with TRBD2. CDR1 MGHRA and CDR2 YSYEKL come from the germline V gene. The trim removed 10 bases at V and 6 bases at J, leaving 12 bases unmatched. CDR3 size: 15 residues. In DNA, the CDR3 is TGCGCCACCAGACTAGCGGGGCTCAACGGCGATACGCAGTATTTT. Amino acids: CATRLAGLNGDTQYF.

In its sample, this clone was seen a few times. The chain recombines TRBV30 with TRBJ1-3, with 7 bases lining up with TRBD1. CDR1 is GTSNPN, CDR2 SVGIG, per germline (reference sequence). V was pared by 8 bases and J by 0 bases, with 1 base of the junction left unmatched. The CDR3 is made up of 12 amino acids. CDR3 sequence: CAGTVSGNTIYF. CDR3 nucleotide sequence: TGTGCCGGGACAGTCTCTGGAAACACCATATATTTT.

The rearrangement uses TRBV27 and TRBJ2-5; 13 bases are shared with TRBD2. Germline V CDR1 and CDR2: MNHEY, SMNVEV (reference sequence). There are 14 residues in the CDR3. Trimming took 8 bases from V and 5 from J; bases not matched to a gene: 5. CDR3 nucleotide sequence: TGTGCCAGCCGACTAGCGGGGGGTGGGGAGACCCAGTACTTC. Protein sequence: CASRLAGGGETQYF.

The chain combines TRBV21-1 with TRBJ2-5; TRBD2, as called in the table, went unchecked against the DNA. TRBV21-1 is given as a pseudogene. This CDR3 spans 18 amino acids. The CDR3 spells CASSGHGLAGGHQETQYF. The DNA for the CDR3 is TGTGCCAGCAGCGGACACGGCCTAGCGGGGGGCCACCAAGAGACCCAGTACTTC.

The sample holds many counts of this clone. This sequence joins TRBV6-6 and TRBJ1-5; TRBD1 matches at 7 bases. V was clipped by 5 bases and J by 0 bases; unmatched bases: 10. The germline V gene encodes CDR1 MNHNY and CDR2 SVGAGI (reference sequence). CDR3 length equals 17 residues. CDR3 coding DNA: TGTGCCAGCAGTCTTACTGGACAGGCCCATAGCAATCAGCCCCAGCATTTT. Translated, it gives CASSLTGQAHSNQPQHF.

This chain connects TRBV28 to TRBJ1-2, with 10 bases aligning to TRBD1. V lost 6 bases to trimming and J lost 7 bases; unmatched junction nucleotides: 5. Germline V gene data show CDR1 as MDHEN and CDR2 as SYDVKM. There are 13 residues in the CDR3. The CDR3 DNA reads TGTGCCAGCAGGACAGGGGGCGAGCCTGGCTACACCTTC. Protein sequence: CASRTGGEPGYTF.

This clone was observed at least ten times. The chain recombines TRBV18 with TRBJ1-4; TRBD1 might be the D (5 bases). Trimming shortened V by 2 bases and J by 5 bases, and 18 bases separated the two germline ends. The CDR3 is made up of 17 amino acids. Germline V CDR1 and CDR2: KGHSH, LQKENI. In DNA, the CDR3 is TGTGCCAGCTCACCAACCACAGTCAGGGTCTCCAATGAAAAACTGTTTTTT. Its protein product is CASSPTTVRVSNEKLFF. The full variable domain, in which reference TRBV18 and TRBJ1-4 provide the parts outside the CDR3, is NAGVMQNPRHLVRRRGQEARLRCSPMKGHSHVYWYRQLPEEGLKFMVYLQKENIIDESGMPKERFSAEFPKEGPSILRIQQVVRGDSAAYFCASSPTTVRVSNEKLFFGSGTQLSVL.

This chain connects TRBV30 to TRBJ1-6; a possible D gene is TRBD1 (6 bases). CDR3 size: 16 residues. Trimming left V 3 bases short and J 5 bases short, with 17 bases between. CDR1 and CDR2 from the germline V gene are GTSNPN and SVGIG (reference sequence). DNA for the CDR3: TGTGCCTGGAGATCGGGTGGCGGGGGCGATAATTCACCCCTCCACTTT. Residues: CAWRSGGGGDNSPLHF.

This chain links TRBV7-9 with TRBJ2-7, with a tentative D call TRBD2 (5 bases). This CDR3 has 13 amino acids. Trimming cost V 6 bases and J 0 bases, with 9 bases left between them. Germline CDR1 reads SEHNR; CDR2 reads FQNEAQ (reference sequence). CDR3 sequence: CASRRGFSYEQYF. Here the CDR3 DNA reads TGTGCCAGCAGACGGGGTTTCTCCTACGAGCAGTACTTC.